The T cell receptor (beta chain) described here comes from a study of control samples from healthy donors and cancer patients (dated by TCRdb to about 2020). The germline V gene (reference sequence) sets CDR1 to MNHEY and CDR2 to SMNVEV. Counted from cysteine to phenylalanine, this CDR3 has 13 amino acids. Just CDR3 DNA is preserved here, 39 bases in frame from base 1. The V end loses 8 bases and the J end loses 5 bases, and a stretch of 15 bases separates them. Libraries were constructed by the immunoSEQ multiplex PCR assay. The table comes from immuneACCESS by way of TCRdb, which keeps in-frame sequences with V and J called. Part of the clones is missing from these tables; in studies checked, under half for an unresolved V gene and the rest for unknown reasons. The sample contains approximately 97,000 clones, just over 85% of them found a single time. Roughly an eighth of the sample comes from the top ten.

About this clone itself: The clone's antigen remains unknown. No clone much larger than this one lies a single base away; base qualities are absent.

The origin of this receptor is a man between 25 and 39 years old in good health. In this chain, TRBV27 is recombined with TRBJ2-5, with no confidently assigned D gene. The material sequenced was blood. CDR3 reads: CASGPGLGETQYF. The sequence in DNA is TGTGCCAGCGGCCCGGGTCTGGGGGAGACCCAGTACTTC.